The 29 T cell receptor beta chains below come from one sample, sequenced in a study of T cell responses to AZD1222 COVID-19 vaccine. Measured with immunoSEQ multiplex PCR; TCRdb has only the in-frame clones, and not every one. The sample includes around 140,000 clones, about 90% of them seen just once. The sample here was peripheral blood, taken 28 days after the second AZD1222 dose. The source of these receptors is an adult who received the AZD1222 COVID-19 vaccine.

This chain connects TRBV5-1 to TRBJ2-7, with 7 bases matching TRBD1. The CDR3 extends over 14 amino acids. CDR1 is SGHRS, CDR2 YFSETQ, per germline. V shed 1 base and J 11 bases; nucleotides not matched to a gene: 12. For the CDR3, the DNA is TGCGCCAGCAGCTTGACGGTTGGGACAGAGGAGAAGTACGTC. Its translation: CASSLTVGTEEKYV.

The J gene is TRBJ2-2, the V gene TRBV7-6; D assignment may be TRBD1 or TRBD2 (6 bases each). The CDR3 contains 15 residues. The germline V gene has CDR1 SGHVS and CDR2 FNYEAQ. Trimming took off 3 bases at V and 5 bases at J, with 13 bases between the two ends. CDR3 loop: CASSFRGQETGELFF. CDR3 coding DNA: TGTGCCAGCAGCTTCCGGGGGCAGGAAACCGGGGAGCTGTTTTTT. The variable domain in full, with the rest retrieved from reference TRBV7-6 and TRBJ2-2, is GAGVSQSPRYKVTKRGQDVALRCDPISGHVSLYWYRQALGQGPEFLTYFNYEAQQDKSGLPNDRFSAERPEGSISTLTIQRTEQRDSAMYRCASSFRGQETGELFFGEGSRLTVL.

The rearrangement joins TRBV2 to TRBJ1-4; 8 bases are shared with TRBD1. CDR1 and CDR2 from the germline V gene are SNHLY and FYNNEI. CDR3 length: 15 residues. V dropped 6 bases and J dropped 6; count of bases not matched to a gene: 9. The CDR3 is CASSGWTGKDEKLFF. The CDR3 nucleotides are TGTGCCAGCAGCGGATGGACAGGGAAGGATGAAAAACTGTTTTTT.

The V call is TRBV10-3, the J call TRBJ2-1; 7 bases fit TRBD1. The CDR3 is 11 amino acids. Germline CDR1 and CDR2: ENHRY and SYGVKD. The V gene end was trimmed by 6 bases and the J gene end by 14 bases; junction bases not matched to a gene: 7. The CDR3 nucleotides are TGTGCCATCAGCGGGACAGAAATAAAGTTCTTC. This sequence encodes CAISGTEIKFF.

The chain uses TRBV19 and TRBJ1-1; D gene unclear. The CDR3 extends over 12 amino acids. The germline V gene encodes CDR1 LNHDA and CDR2 SQIVND (reference sequence). V lost 7 bases and J 3 bases, leaving 9 bases between the germline ends. For the CDR3, the DNA is TGTGCCAGTATGGAGAGGGACACTGAAGCTTTCTTT. This gives the protein CASMERDTEAFF.

The chain combines TRBV4-3 with TRBJ1-5; the D gene is possibly TRBD1 (6 bases). In germline, CDR1 is LGHNA, CDR2 YSLEER. The CDR3 contains 15 residues. V shed 4 bases and J shed 11 bases, with 21 bases lying between them. CDR3 amino acids: CASSPWFGGRLAQHF. In nucleotides, the CDR3 is TGCGCCAGCAGCCCCTGGTTTGGGGGGCGATTAGCCCAGCATTTT.

V and J are TRBV4-1 and TRBJ1-6, with a tentative D call TRBD1 (5 bases). The CDR3 spans 15 residues. With 1 base removed from V and 13 bases from J, the gap between germline ends came to 17 bases. Germline lookup yields CDR1 MGHRA and CDR2 YSYEKL. CDR3 region: CASSQVRDASFPLHF. The CDR3 DNA follows: TGCGCCAGCAGCCAAGTCCGGGACGCATCCTTCCCCCTCCACTTT.

This chain joins TRBV5-4 and TRBJ1-1; the match to TRBD1 covers 9 bases. Looked up from germline, CDR1 is SGHNT and CDR2 is YYREEE (reference sequence). Trimming removed 4 bases from V and 8 bases from J; junction bases left unmatched: 15. This CDR3 comprises 16 residues. The CDR3: CASSTYRGRRPWEAFF. DNA of the CDR3: TGTGCCAGCAGCACCTACAGGGGGCGCCGACCGTGGGAAGCTTTCTTT.

V usage is TRBV3-1 (or the pseudogene TRBV3-2) and J usage is TRBJ2-4; D unclear. The germline V and J ends were trimmed by 2 bases and 1 base, with 12 bases remaining between them. The V gene's germline CDR1 is LGHDT and CDR2 YNNKEL (reference sequence). CDR3 length: 16 amino acids. For the CDR3, the DNA is TGTGCCAGCAGCCAACCTCTAGTCGGGGCCAAAAACATTCAGTACTTC. Its translation is CASSQPLVGAKNIQYF.

This chain joins TRBV25-1 and TRBJ2-4, with a weak D call TRBD2 (6 bases). The germline CDR1 and CDR2 sequences are MGHDK and SYGVNS. Trimming shortened V by 4 bases and J by 6 bases, and 13 bases separated the two germline ends. This CDR3 region has 14 residues. CDR3 sequence (DNA): TGTGCCAGCAGTGCAACGACTAGTGGAAACATTCAGTACTTC. Protein sequence: CASSATTSGNIQYF.

J is TRBJ1-1 and V is TRBV15, with D maybe TRBD1 (5 bases). V lost 3 bases, J lost 9 bases, and 14 bases lay in between. The length of the CDR3 is 13 residues. CDR1 and CDR2 (germline): LNHNV, YYDKDF (reference sequence). The chain's CDR3 is CATSSGHQGKAFF. CDR3 nucleotide sequence: TGTGCCACCAGCAGCGGTCATCAGGGAAAAGCTTTCTTT.

The chain recombines TRBV14 with TRBJ2-1; 7 nucleotides align to TRBD2. The CDR3 runs to 13 residues. The germline gives CDR1 SGHDN, CDR2 FVKESK. Unmatched junction bases numbered 8, after V lost 0 bases and J lost 15 bases. The CDR3 DNA reads TGTGCCAGCAGCCAAGAAAGCGGGACGGGAGTGTTCTTC. Translated, it gives CASSQESGTGVFF.

The V gene is TRBV7-3, the J gene TRBJ2-3; D is uncertain. Germline V gives CDR1 SGHTA, CDR2 FQGTGA. CDR3 length: 13 amino acids. The germline V and J ends were trimmed by 3 bases and 4 bases, with 8 bases remaining between them. CDR3 amino acids: CASSLIGSDTQYF. As DNA, the CDR3 is TGTGCCAGCAGCTTGATAGGTTCAGATACGCAGTATTTT.

The chain recombines TRBV4-3 with TRBJ1-1; D not certain. V was trimmed by 0 bases and J by 2 bases, leaving 16 bases between them. This CDR3 spans 17 amino acids. Germline V gives CDR1 LGHNA, CDR2 YSLEER. The DNA for the CDR3 is TGCGCCAGCAGCCAAGATTTGCCGACCCTTTCTAACACTGAAGCTTTCTTT. It specifies CASSQDLPTLSNTEAFF.

This clone showed up just once. The chain recombines TRBV28 with TRBJ1-2; unclear D gene. CDR1 is MDHEN, CDR2 SYDVKM, per germline. The CDR3 loop spans 14 amino acids. V shed 5 bases and J shed 1 base, with 11 bases lying between them. The CDR3 coding sequence is TGTGCCAGCAGTCCTGACCAGAGTAACTATGGCTACACCTTC. Its protein product is CASSPDQSNYGYTF.

V usage is TRBV24-1 and J usage is TRBJ2-5; TRBD2 aligns across 13 bases. J was trimmed by 4 bases and V by 5 bases; bases with no gene match: 9. Germline V gene sequence: CDR1 KGHDR, CDR2 SFDVKD. CDR3 size: 17 residues. The CDR3 bases are TGTGCCACCAGTGGTGACACAGGGACTAGCGGGATAGAGACCCAGTACTTC. It encodes CATSGDTGTSGIETQYF.

A single count supports this clone. V and J are TRBV10-3 and TRBJ1-2; the D gene is possibly TRBD1 (6 bases). This CDR3 is 15 amino acids long. Germline values: CDR1 ENHRY, CDR2 SYGVKD. V lost 3 bases, J lost 0 bases, and 11 bases lay in between. The DNA for the CDR3 is TGTGCCATCAGTGACCGGGACAAAGCTAACTATGGCTACACCTTC. It specifies CAISDRDKANYGYTF.

J is TRBJ1-1 and V is TRBV7-3; TRBD1 aligns across 10 bases. Trimming at V came to 6 bases and at J to 4 bases, leaving 5 bases not matched to a gene. Germline loops: CDR1 SGHTA, CDR2 FQGTGA. The CDR3 sequence is 14 residues long. CDR3 protein: CASRPTGGLTEAFF. As DNA, the CDR3 is TGTGCCAGCAGACCGACAGGGGGCCTCACTGAAGCTTTCTTT.

This chain links TRBV5-1 with TRBJ2-3; D ambiguous. Germline values: CDR1 SGHRS, CDR2 YFSETQ. The CDR3 contains 15 residues. The V gene lost 3 bases and the J gene lost 3 bases, with 14 bases spanning the gap. In DNA form, the CDR3 reads TGCGCCAGCAGCTCCAGGCCCTCAGGAACAGATACGCAGTATTTT. This translates into CASSSRPSGTDTQYF.

This clone came up once. The chain has TRBV11-2 and TRBJ2-1, with D perhaps TRBD2 (5 bases). In germline, CDR1 is SGHAT, CDR2 FQNNGV. With 7 bases removed from V and 7 bases from J, the gap between germline ends came to 14 bases. This CDR3 contains 13 residues. CDR3 DNA: TGTGCCAGCACGAGCGGAAGCTTGAATGAGCAGTTCTTC. This gives the protein CASTSGSLNEQFF.

The rearrangement uses TRBV19 and TRBJ2-2, with 8 bases matching TRBD1. Germline CDR1 reads LNHDA; CDR2 reads SQIVND (reference sequence). After removal of 6 bases from V and 3 bases from J, the junction contained 3 bases not matched to a gene. The CDR3 loop spans 14 amino acids. CDR3 protein: CASREGQDTGELFF. CDR3 DNA sequence: TGTGCCAGTAGGGAGGGACAGGACACCGGGGAGCTGTTTTTT.

V gene TRBV5-5 combines with J gene TRBJ1-2, with D possibly matching TRBD1 (5 bases). Trimming removed 0 bases from V and 4 bases from J, with 13 bases in between. CDR1 and CDR2 (germline): SGHKS, YYEKEE (reference sequence). This CDR3 has 15 amino acids. The chain's CDR3 is CASSLDGAGSYGYTF. The CDR3 nucleotides read TGTGCCAGCAGCTTGGATGGGGCCGGAAGCTATGGCTACACCTTC.

This clone showed up just once. The chain has TRBV25-1 and TRBJ1-2; D is perhaps TRBD1 (6 bases). The germline V gene has CDR1 MGHDK and CDR2 SYGVNS. The germline V and J ends were trimmed by 4 bases and 8 bases, with 17 bases remaining between them. This CDR3 has 14 amino acids. CDR3 loop: CASSVYTGHGGYTF. CDR3 coding DNA: TGTGCCAGCAGTGTTTATACAGGGCACGGCGGCTACACCTTC.

This clone was counted once. This rearrangement joins TRBV27 to TRBJ1-2; a possible D gene is TRBD1 (5 bases). CDR3 length equals 15 residues. Deletions cut 1 base from V and 6 bases from J, with 15 bases between. The V gene's germline CDR1 is MNHEY and CDR2 SMNVEV (reference sequence). This CDR3 is CASSLLGGAANGYTF. The CDR3 DNA is TGTGCCAGCAGTTTATTAGGAGGGGCTGCCAATGGCTACACCTTC.

The genes are TRBV6-5 and TRBJ2-4, with D possibly TRBD1 on 5 matching bases. CDR1 is MNHEY, CDR2 SVGAGI, per germline. Trimming removed 7 bases at V and 7 bases at J, with 5 bases between. The CDR3 consists of 10 residues. The CDR3 DNA follows: TGTGCCAGCACAGGGAACATTCAGTACTTC. Translation gives CASTGNIQYF.

This chain connects TRBV9 to TRBJ1-5; possible D gene TRBD1, 5 bases. CDR1 is SGDLS and CDR2 is YYNGEE in the germline V gene. The CDR3 is made up of 14 amino acids. V was pared by 4 bases and J by 0 bases, with 8 bases between. In DNA, the CDR3 is TGTGCCAGCAGCAGGGGTGCTAGCAATCAGCCCCAGCATTTT. Translation: CASSRGASNQPQHF. Variable domain in full (rest from reference TRBV9 and TRBJ1-5): DSGVTQTPKHLITATGQRVTLRCSPRSGDLSVYWYQQSLDQGLQFLIQYYNGEERAKGNILERFSAQQFPDLHSELNLSSLELGDSALYFCASSRGASNQPQHFGDGTRLSIL.

V usage is TRBV16 and J usage is TRBJ1-2, with unresolved D. CDR3 length: 13 amino acids. Germline V gene lookup returns CDR1 KGHSY and CDR2 FQNENV. Trimming removed 4 bases from V and 4 bases from J, with 10 bases in between. The CDR3 DNA follows: TGTGCCAGCAGCCCCTTAGACATCTATGGCTACACCTTC. This codes for CASSPLDIYGYTF. Drawing the rest from reference TRBV16 and TRBJ1-2, the complete variable domain is GEEVAQTPKHLVRGEGQKAKLYCAPIKGHSYVFWYQQVLKNEFKFLISFQNENVFDETGMPKERFSAKCLPNSPCSLEIQATKLEDSAVYFCASSPLDIYGYTFGSGTRLTVV.

This clone was picked up one time. The chain combines TRBV5-1 with TRBJ2-1; tentatively, D is TRBD1 or TRBD2 (5 bases each). The V and J ends lost 3 bases and 2 bases respectively, with 12 bases between them. Germline values: CDR1 SGHRS, CDR2 YFSETQ. CDR3 length: 15 residues. The CDR3 region is CASSSGTMTYNEQFF. The CDR3 DNA is TGCGCCAGCAGCTCCGGGACGATGACCTACAATGAGCAGTTCTTC.

The chain recombines TRBV30 with TRBJ1-5, with TRBD1 identical over 7 bases. CDR3 length: 13 amino acids. J gave up 6 bases and V 1 base, and 3 bases lay outside the gene matches. Germline lookup yields CDR1 GTSNPN and CDR2 SVGIG (reference sequence). DNA for the CDR3: TGTGCCTGGAGTGACAGGGGAGGTCAGCCCCAGCATTTT. Its protein is CAWSDRGGQPQHF.